Here is one T cell receptor (beta chain) with its context. The entry originates in a study of blood T cells in healthy people across ages. This CDR3 comprises 14 residues. The V end was cut by 6 bases, the J end by 1 base, with 11 bases between. They isolated at least 7 million PBMCs from each sample. A J-beta primer mix and a sample-barcoded 5' primer were used in a second PCR of about 7 to 12 cycles. TCRdb passed the 5' RACE reads through MiXCR, listing each CDR3 protein once. The sample shows about 1.8 million distinct CDR3 sequences, roughly 50% of them seen only once. Sequencing was done on a sample of blood. The V gene is TRBV12-3 or TRBV12-4, the J gene TRBJ2-3, with D possibly matching TRBD2 (5 bases). This TCR came from a middle-aged woman in good health. In DNA form, the CDR3 reads TGTGCCAGCAGCCAGAGGGTGGGCACAGATACGCAGTATTTT. The encoded protein is CASSQRVGTDTQYF.